These 14 T cell receptor beta chains came from one sample sequenced in a study of blood T cells in healthy people across ages. Primed by a sample-barcoded 5' primer and a J-beta primer mix, a second PCR proceeded for roughly 6 to 12 cycles. MiXCR, run by TCRdb on the 5' RACE reads, gives a single entry per CDR3 protein. The table has over 600,000 distinct CDR3 sequences, roughly 21% seen once. The sequenced material came from blood. These receptors originate from a man in his sixties or seventies in good health.

This chain uses TRBV9 with TRBJ1-5; D is unresolved. The V gene's germline CDR1 is SGDLS and CDR2 YYNGEE. V dropped 0 bases and J dropped 5 bases, with 9 bases sitting between them. The CDR3 runs 14 residues. In DNA form, the CDR3 reads TGTGCCAGCAGCGTAGGGGCGGTCGATCAGCCCCAGCATTTT. It translates to CASSVGAVDQPQHF.

On this clonotype itself: This could be a read error, since a much larger clone is one nucleotide away. The chain is built from TRBV4-3 and TRBJ2-6; the D gene is possibly TRBD1 (5 bases). CDR3 length: 16 residues. CDR1 is LGHNA, CDR2 YSLEER, per germline. This CDR3 reads CASSQVLGSGANILTF. The CDR3 DNA reads TGCGCCAGCAGCCAAGTGCTCGGGTCTGGGGCCAACATCCTGACTTTC.

The chain couples TRBV7-9 to TRBJ2-2, with D possibly being TRBD1 (6 bases). CDR1 is SEHNR and CDR2 is FQNEAQ in the germline V gene (reference sequence). Between the trimmed V and J ends, which lost 3 bases and 0 bases, there was a span of 14 bases. The CDR3 runs 17 residues. The CDR3 sequence: CASSLPATGPNTGELFF. DNA of the CDR3: TGTGCCAGCAGCTTGCCTGCGACAGGACCGAACACCGGGGAGCTGTTTTTT.

This clonotype was observed a handful of times. V gene TRBV6-5 combines with J gene TRBJ2-5; tentatively, D is TRBD2 (7 bases). Judging by the DNA end, TRBJ2-1 fits better; the J call may be wrong. This CDR3 has 14 residues. In germline, CDR1 is MNHEY, CDR2 SVGAGI. CDR3 sequence (DNA): TGTGCCAGCACTAGGGGGAGGGGGGTCGATGAGCAGTTCTTC. It specifies CASTRGRGVDEQFF.

The chain links TRBV6-2 or TRBV6-3 to TRBJ2-2; D is ambiguous. The germline V gene has CDR1 MNHEY and CDR2 SVGEGT. The CDR3 covers 13 residues. Trimming shortened V by 2 bases and J by 3 bases, and 4 bases separated the two germline ends. CDR3 sequence: CASSYADTGELFF. CDR3 nucleotides: TGTGCCAGCAGTTACGCGGACACCGGGGAGCTGTTTTTT.

The chain carries TRBV7-9 and TRBJ2-1; D assignment may be TRBD1 or TRBD2 (5 bases each). The CDR3 has 16 residues. Germline CDR1 SEHNR, CDR2 FQNEAQ (reference sequence). The germline V and J ends were trimmed by 4 bases and 0 bases, with 13 bases remaining between them. CDR3 residues: CASSSGTTVSYNEQFF. The CDR3 region has the DNA TGTGCCAGCAGCTCCGGGACGACGGTCTCCTACAATGAGCAGTTCTTC.

This clonotype was found a few times. The CDR3: CASSATVGSYNEQFF. The CDR3 DNA is TGTGCCAGCAGCGCGACAGTCGGCTCCTACAATGAGCAGTTCTTC. The chain employs TRBV9 and TRBJ2-1; D may be TRBD1 (5 bases). This CDR3 has 15 amino acids. V was pared by 3 bases and J by 0 bases, with 10 bases between. Germline V lookup: CDR1 SGDLS, CDR2 YYNGEE.

The chain has TRBV28 and TRBJ1-1; D call uncertain. Germline CDR1 MDHEN, CDR2 SYDVKM. The ends were cut back, 3 bases at V and 4 bases at J, with 21 bases in the middle. The CDR3 has 17 amino acids. The CDR3, as DNA: TGTGCCAGCAGTTTCATGTCGTTTAATGTCCTTGGCACTGAAGCTTTCTTT. This translates into CASSFMSFNVLGTEAFF.

This clonotype was counted a few times. The V gene is TRBV20-1, the J gene TRBJ2-7; 8 bases fit TRBD2. With the DNA end fitting TRBJ2-1 better, the J assignment may be wrong. The germline gives CDR1 DFQATT, CDR2 SNEGSKA (reference sequence). This CDR3 is 17 amino acids long. The CDR3 DNA is TGCAGTGCTAGTCGGCCTTCTACGGGCGGGAGGACTAATGAGCAGTTCTTC. Its translation is CSASRPSTGGRTNEQFF.

The chain links TRBV3-1 to TRBJ2-5, with D perhaps matching TRBD1 (6 bases). Germline V gene lookup returns CDR1 LGHDT and CDR2 YNNKEL (reference sequence). The CDR3 loop spans 14 amino acids. V was trimmed by 3 bases and J by 1 base, leaving 9 bases between them. CDR3 sequence (DNA): TGTGCCAGCAGCCAGTTGGGGGCCCAAGAGACCCAGTACTTC. Its protein product is CASSQLGAQETQYF.

This clonotype appeared a few times. The CDR3 region has the DNA TGCAGCGTTGAAGGAGAAGGACAGGGGGATTACGAGCAGTACTTC. Amino acid sequence: CSVEGEGQGDYEQYF. The chain links TRBV29-1 to TRBJ2-7; 10 positions match TRBD1. The ends lost 1 base at V and 4 bases at J; junction bases unmatched: 7. The CDR3 is 15 amino acids. Germline CDR1 and CDR2: SQVTM and ANQGSEA.

J is TRBJ2-5 and V is TRBV9, with 7 bases identical to TRBD1. The germline CDR1 and CDR2 sequences are SGDLS and YYNGEE. The CDR3 has 16 residues. The V segment lost 0 bases and the J segment 2 bases; nucleotides outside the gene matches: 7. The CDR3 loop is CASSVAPGRGQETQYF. CDR3 DNA sequence: TGTGCCAGCAGCGTAGCTCCCGGCAGGGGGCAAGAGACCCAGTACTTC.

This clonotype was recorded a few times. The chain recombines TRBV19 with TRBJ2-7; 11 nucleotides match TRBD1. Germline V gene data show CDR1 as LNHDA and CDR2 as SQIVND (reference sequence). Unmatched junction bases numbered 4, after V lost 3 bases and J lost 3 bases. CDR3 length: 15 residues. CDR3 region: CASSILGQGVYEQYF. In DNA form, the CDR3 reads TGTGCCAGTAGTATCTTGGGACAGGGGGTCTACGAGCAGTACTTC.

This clonotype was counted at least ten times. The junction differs from germline at one of its ends, possibly a read error. The chain links TRBV7-2 to TRBJ2-5, with a possible D match to TRBD1 (6 bases). The CDR3 runs to 13 residues. Germline V lookup: CDR1 SGHTA, CDR2 FQGNSA. The CDR3: CASSLSRGETQYF. The CDR3 bases are TGCGCCAGCAGCTTATCCAGGGGTGAGACCCAGTACTTC. Based on the CDR3 plus reference TRBV7-2 and TRBJ2-5, the full variable domain is GAGVSQSPSNKVTEKGKDVELRCDPISGHTALYWYRQSLGQGLEFLIYFQGNSAPDKSGLPSDRFSAERTGGSVSTLTIQRTQQEDSAVYLCASSLSRGETQYFGPGTRLLVL.